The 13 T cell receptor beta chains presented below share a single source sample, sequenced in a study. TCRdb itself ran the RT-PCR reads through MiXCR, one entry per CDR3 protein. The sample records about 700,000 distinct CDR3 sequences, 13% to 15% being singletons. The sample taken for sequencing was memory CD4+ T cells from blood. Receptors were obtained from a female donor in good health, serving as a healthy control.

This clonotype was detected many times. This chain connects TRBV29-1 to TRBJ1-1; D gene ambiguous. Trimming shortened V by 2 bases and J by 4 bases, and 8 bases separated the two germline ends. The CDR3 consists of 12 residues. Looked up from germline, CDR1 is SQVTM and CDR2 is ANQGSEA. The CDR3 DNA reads TGCAGCGTTGAAAGTGAGCGCACTGAAGCTTTCTTT. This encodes CSVESERTEAFF.

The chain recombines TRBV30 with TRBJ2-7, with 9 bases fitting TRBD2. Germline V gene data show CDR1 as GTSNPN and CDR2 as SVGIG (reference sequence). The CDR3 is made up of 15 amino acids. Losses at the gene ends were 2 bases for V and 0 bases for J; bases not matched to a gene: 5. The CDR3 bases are TGTGCCTGGAGTAGGCGCGGGAGGGCCTCCTACGAGCAGTACTTC. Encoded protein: CAWSRRGRASYEQYF.

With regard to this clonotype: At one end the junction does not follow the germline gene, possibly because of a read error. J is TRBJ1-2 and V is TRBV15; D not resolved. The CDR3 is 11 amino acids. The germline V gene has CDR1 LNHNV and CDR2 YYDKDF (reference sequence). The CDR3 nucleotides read TGTGCCACCATGGATAACTCTGGCTACACCTTC. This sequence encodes CATMDNSGYTF.

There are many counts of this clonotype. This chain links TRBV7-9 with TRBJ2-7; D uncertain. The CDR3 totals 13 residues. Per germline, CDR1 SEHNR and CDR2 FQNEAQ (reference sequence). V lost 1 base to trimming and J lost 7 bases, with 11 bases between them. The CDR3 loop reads CASSLVEASEQYF. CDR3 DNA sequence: TGTGCCAGCAGCTTAGTTGAGGCATCGGAGCAGTACTTC.

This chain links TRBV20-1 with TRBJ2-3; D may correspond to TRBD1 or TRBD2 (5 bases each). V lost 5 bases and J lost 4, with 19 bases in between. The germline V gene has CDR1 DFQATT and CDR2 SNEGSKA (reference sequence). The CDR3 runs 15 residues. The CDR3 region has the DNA TGCAGTGCTGGAAAACGGGACCCCCCGGCAGATACGCAGTATTTT. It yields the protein CSAGKRDPPADTQYF.

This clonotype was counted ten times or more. The CDR3 loop reads CASSLNRVAYEQYF. The CDR3 bases are TGTGCCAGCAGCTTAAACCGGGTTGCCTACGAGCAGTACTTC. The chain couples TRBV7-2 to TRBJ2-7, with unresolved D. Germline V lookup: CDR1 SGHTA, CDR2 FQGNSA. This CDR3 is built from 14 residues. Trimming removed 2 bases from V and 2 bases from J, with 10 bases in between. Looking up the rest from reference TRBV7-2 and TRBJ2-7 gives the full variable domain: GAGVSQSPSNKVTEKGKDVELRCDPISGHTALYWYRQSLGQGLEFLIYFQGNSAPDKSGLPSDRFSAERTGGSVSTLTIQRTQQEDSAVYLCASSLNRVAYEQYFGPGTRLTVT.

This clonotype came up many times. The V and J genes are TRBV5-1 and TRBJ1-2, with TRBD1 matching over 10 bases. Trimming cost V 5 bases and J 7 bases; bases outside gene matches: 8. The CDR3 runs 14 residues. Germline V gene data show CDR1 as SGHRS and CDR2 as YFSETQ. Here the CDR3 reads CASRTTTGGFGYTF. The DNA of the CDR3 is TGCGCCAGCAGAACGACGACAGGGGGCTTTGGCTACACCTTC.

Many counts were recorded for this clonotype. CDR3 nucleotide sequence: TGCAGTGCTGACACCCCCGCCGACGGGGAGCTGTTTTTT. This codes for CSADTPADGELFF. V gene TRBV20-1 combines with J gene TRBJ2-2; unclear D gene. V was trimmed by 5 bases and J by 7 bases, leaving 14 bases between them. Looked up from germline, CDR1 is DFQATT and CDR2 is SNEGSKA (reference sequence). The CDR3 extends over 13 amino acids.

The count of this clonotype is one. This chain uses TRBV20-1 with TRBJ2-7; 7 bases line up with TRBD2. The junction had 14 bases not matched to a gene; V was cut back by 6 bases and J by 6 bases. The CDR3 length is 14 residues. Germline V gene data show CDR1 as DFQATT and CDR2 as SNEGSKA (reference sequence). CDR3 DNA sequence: TGCAGTGCCCCGGTCCCCGGACTAGATGGCGAGCAGTACTTC. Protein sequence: CSAPVPGLDGEQYF.

The CDR3 nucleotides read TGTGCCAGCAACGATCCGGGACAGCGGAACACTGAAGCTTTCTTT. Translating it yields CASNDPGQRNTEAFF. The J gene is TRBJ1-1, the V gene TRBV6-5; 7 bases align to TRBD1. Germline loops: CDR1 MNHEY, CDR2 SVGAGI. The CDR3 is made up of 15 amino acids. V shed 7 bases, J shed 1 base, and the junction held 9 bases outside the gene matches.

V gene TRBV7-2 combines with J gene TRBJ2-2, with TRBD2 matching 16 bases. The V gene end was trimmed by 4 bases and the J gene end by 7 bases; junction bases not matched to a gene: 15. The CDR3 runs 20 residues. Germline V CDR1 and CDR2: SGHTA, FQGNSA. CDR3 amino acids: CASSSRGSGTSGRAGGELFF. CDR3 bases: TGTGCCAGCAGCTCGAGGGGATCGGGGACTAGCGGGAGGGCCGGCGGGGAGCTGTTTTTT.

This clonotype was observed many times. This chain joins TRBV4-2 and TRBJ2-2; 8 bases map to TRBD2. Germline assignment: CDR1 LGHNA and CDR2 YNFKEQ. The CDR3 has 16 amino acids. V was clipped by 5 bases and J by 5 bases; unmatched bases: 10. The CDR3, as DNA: TGTGCCAGCAGCAGGACCAGCGGGAGTATTACCGGGGAGCTGTTTTTT. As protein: CASSRTSGSITGELFF.

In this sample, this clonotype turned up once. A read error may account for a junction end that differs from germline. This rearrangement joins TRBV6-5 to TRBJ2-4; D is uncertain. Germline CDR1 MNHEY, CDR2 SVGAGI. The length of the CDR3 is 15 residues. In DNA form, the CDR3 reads TGTGCCAGCAGGTACTTCACTCAAGGCAAAAACATTCAGTACTTC. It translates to CASRYFTQGKNIQYF.